This T cell receptor beta chain was recovered during a study of blood T cell repertoires in COVID-19. At the level of the study: Collection of acute and convalescent COVID-19 samples took place in the United States, Italy and Spain. T cells, B-cell-depleted T cells, or PBMCs provided the cDNA or gDNA that served as material.

Per the original data handling: Amplification of reference gene primers was used by the study to estimate nucleated cell counts. Profiled with immunoSEQ multiplex PCR; TCRdb holds only in-frame clones, not every one. V, J and clone size are taken as reported in that table, and D and trimming were inferred from the DNA itself. The sample includes around 100,000 clones, 90% of them seen just once. Germline loops: CDR1 SGDLS, CDR2 YYNGEE. The CDR3 covers 18 residues. V was pared by 4 bases and J by 0 bases, with 8 bases of the junction left unmatched. Patients from Seattle were sampled longitudinally, starting during active infection.

Sequencing was performed on peripheral blood. The chain is built from TRBV9 and TRBJ2-2, with TRBD2 matching 11 bases. The clonotype was recovered from a man aged 18 to 30 with COVID-19, enrolled during active disease. This CDR3 is CASSSRLAGTANTGELFF. CDR3 DNA sequence: TGTGCCAGCAGCTCTCGACTAGCGGGAACCGCGAACACCGGGGAGCTGTTTTTT.